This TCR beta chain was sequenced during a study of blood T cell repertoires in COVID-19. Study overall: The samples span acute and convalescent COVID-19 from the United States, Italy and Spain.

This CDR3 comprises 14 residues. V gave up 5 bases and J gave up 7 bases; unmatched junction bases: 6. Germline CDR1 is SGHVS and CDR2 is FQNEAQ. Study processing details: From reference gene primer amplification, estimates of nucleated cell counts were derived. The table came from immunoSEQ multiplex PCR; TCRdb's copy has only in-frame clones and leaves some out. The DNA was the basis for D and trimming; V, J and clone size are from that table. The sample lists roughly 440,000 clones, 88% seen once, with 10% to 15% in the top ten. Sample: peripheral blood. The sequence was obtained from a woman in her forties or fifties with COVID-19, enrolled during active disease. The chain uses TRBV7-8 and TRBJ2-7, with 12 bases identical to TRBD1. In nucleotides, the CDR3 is TGTGCCAGCAGCATGGGACAGGGGGCGAGTGAGCAGTACTTC. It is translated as CASSMGQGASEQYF.